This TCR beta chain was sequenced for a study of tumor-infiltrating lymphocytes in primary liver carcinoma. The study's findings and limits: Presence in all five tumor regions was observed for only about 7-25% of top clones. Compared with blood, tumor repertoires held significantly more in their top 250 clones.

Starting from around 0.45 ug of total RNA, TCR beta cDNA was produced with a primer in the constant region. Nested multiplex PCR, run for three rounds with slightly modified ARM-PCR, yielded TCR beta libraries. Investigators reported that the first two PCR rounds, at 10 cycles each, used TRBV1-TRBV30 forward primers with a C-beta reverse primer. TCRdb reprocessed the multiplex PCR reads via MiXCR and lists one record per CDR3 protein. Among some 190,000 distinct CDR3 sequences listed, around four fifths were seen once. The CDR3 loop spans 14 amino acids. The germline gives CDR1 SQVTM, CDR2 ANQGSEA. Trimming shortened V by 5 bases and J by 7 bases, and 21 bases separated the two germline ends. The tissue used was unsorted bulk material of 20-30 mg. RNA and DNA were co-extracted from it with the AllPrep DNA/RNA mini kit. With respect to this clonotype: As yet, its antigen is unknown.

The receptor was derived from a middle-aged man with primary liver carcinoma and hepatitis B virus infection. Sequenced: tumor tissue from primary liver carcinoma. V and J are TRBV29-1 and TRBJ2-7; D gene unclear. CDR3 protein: CSVWTAQTCYEQYF. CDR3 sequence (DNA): TGCAGCGTTTGGACGGCCCAAACGTGCTATGAGCAGTACTTC.